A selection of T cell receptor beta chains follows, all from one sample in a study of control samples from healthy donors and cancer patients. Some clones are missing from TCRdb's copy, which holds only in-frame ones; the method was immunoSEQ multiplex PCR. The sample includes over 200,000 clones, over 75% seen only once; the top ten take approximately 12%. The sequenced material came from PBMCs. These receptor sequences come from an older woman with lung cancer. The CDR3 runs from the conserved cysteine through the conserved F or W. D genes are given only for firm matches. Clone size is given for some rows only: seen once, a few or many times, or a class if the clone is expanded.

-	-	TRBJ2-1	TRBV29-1	CSVEGYAGSYNEQFF	TGCAGCGTTGAAGGCTATGCCGGATCCTACAATGAGCAGTTCTTC
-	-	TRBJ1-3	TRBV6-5	CASQQADGNTIYF	TGTGCCAGTCAACAGGCGGATGGAAACACCATATATTTT
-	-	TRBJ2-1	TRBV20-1	CSASLSLYLSYNEQFF	TGCAGTGCTAGTCTGTCTTTGTACTTGTCCTACAATGAGCAGTTCTTC
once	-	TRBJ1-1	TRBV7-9	CASSLGGIGNTEAFF	TGTGCCAGCAGCTTAGGGGGAATTGGGAACACTGAAGCTTTCTTT
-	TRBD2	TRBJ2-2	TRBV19	CASSIGGLAGVDGELFF	TGTGCCAGTAGTATAGGTGGACTAGCGGGAGTTGACGGGGAGCTGTTTTTT
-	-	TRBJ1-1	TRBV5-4	CASSLGPRPNTEAFF	TGTGCCAGCAGCTTAGGGCCCAGGCCTAACACTGAAGCTTTCTTT
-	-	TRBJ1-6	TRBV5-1	CASSLAGPSSSYNSPLHF	TGCGCCAGCAGCTTGGCCGGTCCGTCTAGCTCCTATAATTCACCCCTCCACTTT
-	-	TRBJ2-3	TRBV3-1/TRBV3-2	CASSQGGAADTQYF	TGTGCCAGCAGCCAAGGCGGGGCTGCGGATACGCAGTATTTT
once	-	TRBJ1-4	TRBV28	CASGRQNEKLFF	TGTGCCAGCGGGAGGCAGAATGAAAAACTGTTTTTT
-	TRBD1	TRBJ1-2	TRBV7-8	CASSLGTGYGYTF	TGTGCCAGCAGCTTAGGGACAGGCTATGGCTACACCTTC
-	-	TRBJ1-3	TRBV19	CATRRSGNTIYF	TGTGCTACGAGGCGCTCTGGAAACACCATATATTTT
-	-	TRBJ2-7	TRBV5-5	CASSPRLRTEQYF	TGTGCCAGCAGTCCACGCTTAAGAACCGAGCAGTACTTC
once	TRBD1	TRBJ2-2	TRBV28	CASSLGQAGTGELFF	TGTGCCAGCAGTTTGGGACAGGCAGGCACCGGGGAGCTGTTTTTT
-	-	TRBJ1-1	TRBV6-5	CASMKVAGTEAFF	TGTGCCAGCATGAAGGTGGCGGGCACTGAAGCTTTCTTT
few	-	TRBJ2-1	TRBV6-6	CASSDVGRNNEQFF	TGTGCCAGCTCCGACGTGGGTAGGAACAATGAGCAGTTCTTC
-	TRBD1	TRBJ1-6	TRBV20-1	CSASRGGTGHSYNSPLHF	TGCAGTGCTAGTAGAGGGGGGACAGGGCACTCCTATAATTCACCCCTCCACTTT
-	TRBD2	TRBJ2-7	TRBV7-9	CASSPRLAREGYEQYF	TGTGCCAGCAGCCCCCGGCTGGCGCGGGAGGGCTACGAGCAGTACTTC
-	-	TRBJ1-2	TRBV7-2	CASSLGRSTNYGYTF	TGTGCCAGCAGCTTAGGACGGTCTACTAACTATGGCTACACCTTC
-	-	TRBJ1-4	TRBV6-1	CASSEVARENEKLFF	TGTGCCAGCAGTGAAGTAGCCAGGGAGAATGAAAAACTGTTTTTT
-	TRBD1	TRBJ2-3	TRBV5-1	CASSDPQGPDTQYF	TGCGCCAGCAGCGACCCACAGGGGCCAGATACGCAGTATTTT
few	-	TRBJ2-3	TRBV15	CATSRGDSTDTQYF	TGTGCCACCAGCAGAGGTGACAGCACAGATACGCAGTATTTT
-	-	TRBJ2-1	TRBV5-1	CASSHEGEEYNEQFF	TGCGCCAGCAGCCACGAGGGGGAAGAGTACAATGAGCAGTTCTTC
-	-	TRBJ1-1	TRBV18	CASSPDKGGYTEAFF	TGTGCCAGCTCACCAGATAAAGGGGGATACACTGAAGCTTTCTTT